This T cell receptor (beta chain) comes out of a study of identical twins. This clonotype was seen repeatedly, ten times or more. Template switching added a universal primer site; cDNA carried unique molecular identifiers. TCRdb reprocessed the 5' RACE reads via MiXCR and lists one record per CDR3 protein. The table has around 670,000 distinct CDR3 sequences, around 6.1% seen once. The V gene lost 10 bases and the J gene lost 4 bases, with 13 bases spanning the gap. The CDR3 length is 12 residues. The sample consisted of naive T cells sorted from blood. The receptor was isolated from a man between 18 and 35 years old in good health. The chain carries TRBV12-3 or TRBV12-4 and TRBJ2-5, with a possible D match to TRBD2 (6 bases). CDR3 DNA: TGTGCCACCTCAGCCGGGGGAGAGACCCAGTACTTC. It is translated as CATSAGGETQYF.